Presented here are 2 T cell receptor beta chains from one specimen sequenced in a study of T cell responses to AZD1222 COVID-19 vaccine. Produced via immunoSEQ multiplex PCR; TCRdb's table is partial and in-frame only. The sample shows fewer than 45,000 clones, 85% to 90% of them seen only once. The sample in question was peripheral blood, obtained on day 0 of AZD1222 vaccination. All receptors come from an adult in good health.

This chain links TRBV6-5 with TRBJ2-3; weak D call: TRBD2 (5 bases). The CDR3 loop spans 15 amino acids. Germline V gene data show CDR1 as MNHEY and CDR2 as SVGAGI. Trimming took off 5 bases at V and 0 bases at J, with 12 bases between the two ends. The DNA for the CDR3 is TGTGCCAGCAGTCCCGCGCGGACTAGCACAGATACGCAGTATTTT. It yields the protein CASSPARTSTDTQYF.

The V call is TRBV29-1, the J call TRBJ1-4; D is possibly TRBD1 (6 bases). Germline V gene lookup returns CDR1 SQVTM and CDR2 ANQGSEA. The CDR3 is made up of 13 amino acids. Trimming stripped 4 bases from V and 7 bases from J, with 13 bases between. The CDR3 nucleotides read TGCAGCGTTGTATCGGAAGGGGGTGAAAAACTGTTTTTT. Its protein is CSVVSEGGEKLFF.